This is a list of T cell receptor beta chains from one sample in a study of early T cells in non-severe SARS-CoV-2 infection. TCRdb re-called the 5' RACE reads through MiXCR, storing one row per CDR3 protein. The sample includes just over 95,000 distinct CDR3 sequences, around 10% of them seen just once. The sequenced sample was whole blood. These receptors all come from an adult who was a healthcare worker with PCR-confirmed SARS-CoV-2 infection or an uninfected control (not recorded which). The CDR3 runs from the conserved cysteine through the conserved F or W. Fields, in order: J gene, D gene, clone size, V gene, CDR3 DNA, CDR3 protein. The D gene is left open where the match is weak. Some rows mark clone size as missing; the rest say once, few, many or name a class of expanded clone.

J gene: TRBJ1-1; D gene: TRBD1; clone size: .; V gene: TRBV4-1; CDR3 DNA: TGCGCCAGCAGCCATTTCGGACAGGGGACTGAAGCTTTCTTT; CDR3 protein: CASSHFGQGTEAFF
J gene: TRBJ1-4; D gene: .; clone size: many; V gene: TRBV5-1; CDR3 DNA: TGCGCCAGCAGCCGCGTTGGACTGAAGTCTAATGAAAAACTGTTTTTT; CDR3 protein: CASSRVGLKSNEKLFF
J gene: TRBJ2-3; D gene: .; clone size: many; V gene: TRBV5-1; CDR3 DNA: TGCGCCAGCAGCTTGGACAGGGCCCGAACAGATACGCAGTATTTT; CDR3 protein: CASSLDRARTDTQYF
J gene: TRBJ2-3; D gene: .; clone size: many; V gene: TRBV2; CDR3 DNA: TGTGCCAGCAGTGCACAGGGATTTGGGACAGATACGCAGTATTTT; CDR3 protein: CASSAQGFGTDTQYF
J gene: TRBJ2-3; D gene: .; clone size: .; V gene: TRBV29-1; CDR3 DNA: TGCAGCGTTGACGAAAACAGGAGCCCTACGCAGTATTTT; CDR3 protein: CSVDENRSPTQYF
J gene: TRBJ1-2; D gene: .; clone size: few; V gene: TRBV6-5; CDR3 DNA: TGTGCCAGCAGTTACATGGACAGAACCTATGGCTACACCTTC; CDR3 protein: CASSYMDRTYGYTF
J gene: TRBJ2-7; D gene: TRBD2; clone size: few; V gene: TRBV5-1; CDR3 DNA: TGCGCCAGCAGTCTAGCGGACACCACCTACGAGCAGTACTTC; CDR3 protein: CASSLADTTYEQYF
J gene: TRBJ1-1; D gene: .; clone size: few; V gene: TRBV4-1; CDR3 DNA: TGCGCCAGCAGCCCCCCCGGTAGGCCTGTTCGGGAAGCTTTCTTT; CDR3 protein: CASSPPGRPVREAFF
J gene: TRBJ2-3; D gene: .; clone size: .; V gene: TRBV5-4; CDR3 DNA: TGTGCCAGCAGCTTGCAAAACACAGATACGCAGTATTTT; CDR3 protein: CASSLQNTDTQYF
J gene: TRBJ1-1; D gene: .; clone size: .; V gene: TRBV3-1; CDR3 DNA: TGTGCCAGCAGCCAGAGCGCTTGGACTGAAGCTTTCTTT; CDR3 protein: CASSQSAWTEAFF
J gene: TRBJ2-3; D gene: .; clone size: few; V gene: TRBV6-2/TRBV6-3; CDR3 DNA: TGTGCCAGCGGATTTGTTGGGAGCACAGATACGCAGTATTTT; CDR3 protein: CASGFVGSTDTQYF
J gene: TRBJ1-3; D gene: .; clone size: .; V gene: TRBV14; CDR3 DNA: TGTGCCAGCAGCCAACTCGGGCAGGGATGGGCTGGAAACACCATATATTTT; CDR3 protein: CASSQLGQGWAGNTIYF
J gene: TRBJ1-2; D gene: TRBD1; clone size: many; V gene: TRBV2; CDR3 DNA: TGTGCCAGCAGACAGGGGGATGGCTACACCTTC; CDR3 protein: CASRQGDGYTF
J gene: TRBJ1-2; D gene: TRBD1; clone size: .; V gene: TRBV5-4; CDR3 DNA: TGTGCCAGCAGAGAGAACAGGGGTGACTATGGCTACACCTTC; CDR3 protein: CASRENRGDYGYTF
J gene: TRBJ1-2; D gene: .; clone size: few; V gene: TRBV20-1; CDR3 DNA: TGCAGTGCTGGACCCGGGAGCAGTACTGTCATCGATGGCTACACCTTC; CDR3 protein: CSAGPGSSTVIDGYTF
J gene: TRBJ1-1; D gene: .; clone size: many; V gene: TRBV7-9; CDR3 DNA: TGTGCCAGCAGCTTGGAGGGGTCCACTGAAGCTTTCTTT; CDR3 protein: CASSLEGSTEAFF
J gene: TRBJ2-6; D gene: .; clone size: .; V gene: TRBV21-1; CDR3 DNA: TGTGCCAGCAGCACCCGCCACAGGGGCCACCGGGCAGCAGGGGCCAACGTCCTGACTTTC; CDR3 protein: CASSTRHRGHRAAGANVLTF
J gene: TRBJ2-1; D gene: TRBD2; clone size: .; V gene: TRBV9; CDR3 DNA: TGTGCCAGCAGCGTACTAGCGGGGGGTCTCAATGAGCAGTTCTTC; CDR3 protein: CASSVLAGGLNEQFF
J gene: TRBJ1-4; D gene: .; clone size: many; V gene: TRBV28; CDR3 DNA: TGTGCCAGCAGTGCGGGGGCAACTAATGAAAAACTGTTTTTT; CDR3 protein: CASSAGATNEKLFF
J gene: TRBJ2-6; D gene: .; clone size: .; V gene: TRBV20-1; CDR3 DNA: TGCAGTGCTAGAGATCCCCGGGCTGGGGCCAACGTCCTGACTTTC; CDR3 protein: CSARDPRAGANVLTF
J gene: TRBJ2-3; D gene: .; clone size: many; V gene: TRBV2; CDR3 DNA: TGTGCCAGCAGGGAGGGGGCAGATACGCAGTATTTT; CDR3 protein: CASREGADTQYF
J gene: TRBJ1-1; D gene: .; clone size: few; V gene: TRBV18; CDR3 DNA: TGTGCCAGCTCACTGGGGACGCTCATGAACACTGAAGCTTTCTTT; CDR3 protein: CASSLGTLMNTEAFF
J gene: TRBJ2-1; D gene: TRBD1; clone size: many; V gene: TRBV6-6; CDR3 DNA: TGTGCCAGCAGTACGGGACAGGGGTTAAGAGAGCAGTTCTTC; CDR3 protein: CASSTGQGLREQFF
J gene: TRBJ2-7; D gene: .; clone size: .; V gene: TRBV7-2; CDR3 DNA: TGTGCCAGCAGCCCCGACGGGGGTCGAGCAGCCTACGAGCAGTACTTC; CDR3 protein: CASSPDGGRAAYEQYF
J gene: TRBJ2-7; D gene: .; clone size: .; V gene: TRBV2; CDR3 DNA: TGTGCCAGCAGTGAACGGTACGAGCAGTACTTC; CDR3 protein: CASSERYEQYF
J gene: TRBJ2-2; D gene: .; clone size: .; V gene: TRBV6-5; CDR3 DNA: TGTGCCAGCAGCTACGTGGCGGAGGGGACCGGGGAGCTGTTTTTT; CDR3 protein: CASSYVAEGTGELFF
J gene: TRBJ2-1; D gene: .; clone size: few; V gene: TRBV19; CDR3 DNA: TGTGCCAGTAGTATAGATCGATCTGGGATCAATGAGCAGTTCTTC; CDR3 protein: CASSIDRSGINEQFF
J gene: TRBJ1-1; D gene: TRBD1; clone size: many; V gene: TRBV5-1; CDR3 DNA: TGCGCCAGCAGCTCGCTACAGGGGGCGGACACTGAAGCTTTCTTT; CDR3 protein: CASSSLQGADTEAFF
J gene: TRBJ2-3; D gene: .; clone size: few; V gene: TRBV5-1; CDR3 DNA: TGCGCCAGCAGCATGGACCCGGGCCCTCGAACGGATACGCAGTATTTT; CDR3 protein: CASSMDPGPRTDTQYF
J gene: TRBJ1-1; D gene: TRBD1; clone size: few; V gene: TRBV28; CDR3 DNA: TGTGCCAGCAGTCATGCCGGGACAGGGAAGACTGAAGCTTTCTTT; CDR3 protein: CASSHAGTGKTEAFF
J gene: TRBJ2-3; D gene: TRBD2; clone size: .; V gene: TRBV5-4; CDR3 DNA: TGTGCCAGCAGCTTGCTTCTAGCGGGGACTGCAGATACGCAGTATTTT; CDR3 protein: CASSLLLAGTADTQYF
J gene: TRBJ1-1; D gene: .; clone size: many; V gene: TRBV27; CDR3 DNA: TGTGCCAGCAGTTTACCCCGAGGGACTGAAGCTTTCTTT; CDR3 protein: CASSLPRGTEAFF
J gene: TRBJ2-1; D gene: .; clone size: .; V gene: TRBV28; CDR3 DNA: TGTGCCAGCAGTGTCCGCAGTCGGCAGTTCTTC; CDR3 protein: CASSVRSRQFF
J gene: TRBJ1-2; D gene: TRBD1; clone size: few; V gene: TRBV3-1; CDR3 DNA: TGTGCCAGCAGCCAAGGACGGACAGGACTCTATGGCTACACCTTC; CDR3 protein: CASSQGRTGLYGYTF
J gene: TRBJ2-1; D gene: TRBD2; clone size: many; V gene: TRBV7-8; CDR3 DNA: TGTGCCAGCAGCAAGACTAGCGGGGGGAGCTACAGCTCCTACAATGAGCAGTTCTTC; CDR3 protein: CASSKTSGGSYSSYNEQFF
J gene: TRBJ1-1; D gene: .; clone size: .; V gene: TRBV20-1; CDR3 DNA: TGCAGTGCTAGAGATTTCCAGGGCGAGAACACTGAAGCTTTCTTT; CDR3 protein: CSARDFQGENTEAFF
J gene: TRBJ2-5; D gene: .; clone size: .; V gene: TRBV14; CDR3 DNA: TGTGCCAGCAGCCCACGGGTAACGAGACAAGAGACCCAGTACTTC; CDR3 protein: CASSPRVTRQETQYF
J gene: TRBJ2-7; D gene: TRBD1; clone size: .; V gene: TRBV5-1; CDR3 DNA: TGCGCCAGCAGCCCAGGGACAGGGCGGAGGACCTACGAGCAGTACTTC; CDR3 protein: CASSPGTGRRTYEQYF
J gene: TRBJ2-1; D gene: .; clone size: many; V gene: TRBV5-4; CDR3 DNA: TGTGCCAGCAGCTTGGATCTTTTGGGAGCTGTTCACAATGAGCAGTTCTTC; CDR3 protein: CASSLDLLGAVHNEQFF
J gene: TRBJ2-7; D gene: .; clone size: many; V gene: TRBV23-1; CDR3 DNA: TGCGCCAGCCCGACAGAAGACTCATCCTCCTACGAGCAGTACTTC; CDR3 protein: CASPTEDSSSYEQYF
J gene: TRBJ2-2; D gene: .; clone size: many; V gene: TRBV2; CDR3 DNA: TGTGCCAGCAGTGAAGCTAGCGGGGAGCTGTTTTTT; CDR3 protein: CASSEASGELFF
J gene: TRBJ2-7; D gene: TRBD2; clone size: .; V gene: TRBV9; CDR3 DNA: TGTGCCAGCAGCCCCCCCGGGGGGGCTCACTACGAGCAGTACTTC; CDR3 protein: CASSPPGGAHYEQYF
J gene: TRBJ1-3; D gene: .; clone size: few; V gene: TRBV4-1; CDR3 DNA: TGCGCCAGCAGCCAAGCCTCCCCGGTTTCGGTAGCTGGAAACACCATATATTTT; CDR3 protein: CASSQASPVSVAGNTIYF
J gene: TRBJ2-1; D gene: .; clone size: .; V gene: TRBV20-1; CDR3 DNA: TGCAGTGGCACCACGGGAGTCTACAATGAGCAGTTCTTC; CDR3 protein: CSGTTGVYNEQFF
J gene: TRBJ2-6; D gene: TRBD2; clone size: many; V gene: TRBV7-9; CDR3 DNA: TGTGCCAGCAGCTTACTAGCGGGGGGGCCCACCTCTGGGGCCAACGTCCTGACTTTC; CDR3 protein: CASSLLAGGPTSGANVLTF
J gene: TRBJ2-1; D gene: .; clone size: few; V gene: TRBV7-3; CDR3 DNA: TGTGCCAGCAGCTTATCCGGGTACAATGAGCAGTTCTTC; CDR3 protein: CASSLSGYNEQFF
J gene: TRBJ2-4; D gene: TRBD2; clone size: few; V gene: TRBV4-1; CDR3 DNA: TGCGCCAGCAGCCAAGAGGGACTAGCGGATTTCAAAAACATTCAGTACTTC; CDR3 protein: CASSQEGLADFKNIQYF
J gene: TRBJ2-2; D gene: TRBD1; clone size: few; V gene: TRBV7-7; CDR3 DNA: TGTGCCAGCAGCCCACAGGGGGCGGGCGGGGAGCTGTTTTTT; CDR3 protein: CASSPQGAGGELFF
J gene: TRBJ2-1; D gene: .; clone size: many; V gene: TRBV3-1; CDR3 DNA: TGTGCCAGCAGCCAAGCCGGGAGTTACAATGAGCAGTTCTTC; CDR3 protein: CASSQAGSYNEQFF